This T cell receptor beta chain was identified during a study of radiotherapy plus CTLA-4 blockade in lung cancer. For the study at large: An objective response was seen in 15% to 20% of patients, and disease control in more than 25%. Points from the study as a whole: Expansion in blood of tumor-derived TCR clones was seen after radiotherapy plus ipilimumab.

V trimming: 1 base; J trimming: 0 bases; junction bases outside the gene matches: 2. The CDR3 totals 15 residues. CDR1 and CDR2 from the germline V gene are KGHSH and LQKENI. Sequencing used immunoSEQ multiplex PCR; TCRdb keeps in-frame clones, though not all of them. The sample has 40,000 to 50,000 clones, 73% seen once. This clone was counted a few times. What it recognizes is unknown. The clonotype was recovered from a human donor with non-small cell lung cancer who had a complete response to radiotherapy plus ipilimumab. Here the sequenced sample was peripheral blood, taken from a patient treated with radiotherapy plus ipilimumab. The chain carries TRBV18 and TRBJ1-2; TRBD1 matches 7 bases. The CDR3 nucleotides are TGTGCCAGCTCACCACGTGGGACAGCTAACTATGGCTACACCTTC. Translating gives CASSPRGTANYGYTF.